What follows are 7 T cell receptor beta chains derived from one specimen sequenced in a study of blood T cell repertoires in COVID-19. Repertoires were generated with immunoSEQ multiplex PCR, while TCRdb's copy carries only in-frame clones and drops some. The sample lists 200,000 to 250,000 clones; approximately 84% were seen once. The sample taken for sequencing was PBMCs or T cells enriched from blood (not recorded which). The receptors here all came from a man aged 55 to 69 who had recovered from COVID-19.

The rearrangement uses TRBV5-1 and TRBJ1-3; D call uncertain. CDR1 and CDR2 from the germline V gene are SGHRS and YFSETQ. The CDR3 extends over 14 amino acids. Trimming left V 0 bases short and J 3 bases short, with 7 bases between. In DNA form, the CDR3 reads TGCGCCAGCAGCTTGGGCAGTGTTGGAAACACCATATATTTT. Amino acids: CASSLGSVGNTIYF.

The rearrangement links TRBV5-1 to TRBJ1-1, with D maybe TRBD1 (6 bases). CDR3 length: 14 residues. The V end was cut by 3 bases, the J end by 1 base, with 10 bases between. Germline assignment: CDR1 SGHRS and CDR2 YFSETQ. The CDR3 region has the DNA TGCGCCAGCAGCTCTCAGGGGACGAACACTGAAGCTTTCTTT. Amino acid sequence: CASSSQGTNTEAFF.

The chain has TRBV6-5 and TRBJ1-1; 9 positions agree with TRBD1. V shed 6 bases, J shed 0 bases, and the junction held 2 bases outside the gene matches. This CDR3 is 14 amino acids long. Germline values: CDR1 MNHEY, CDR2 SVGAGI. In DNA form, the CDR3 reads TGTGCCAGCAGCAGGGACAGGGTGAACACTGAAGCTTTCTTT. As protein: CASSRDRVNTEAFF.

The genes are TRBV7-9 and TRBJ1-5; maybe TRBD1 (5 bases). This CDR3 spans 15 amino acids. Germline V gene lookup returns CDR1 SEHNR and CDR2 FQNEAQ (reference sequence). Trimming shortened V by 5 bases and J by 2 bases, and 13 bases separated the two germline ends. The CDR3 region has the DNA TGTGCCAGCAGCCCGGGGGTTCAGGGCAATCAGCCCCAGCATTTT. Translation gives CASSPGVQGNQPQHF.

The V gene is TRBV5-6, the J gene TRBJ1-4, with D perhaps TRBD1 (6 bases). The CDR3 totals 15 residues. V lost 3 bases to trimming and J lost 5 bases, with 14 bases between them. Germline V lookup: CDR1 SGHDT, CDR2 YYEEEE. CDR3 sequence reads: CASSSSGQKNEKLFF. The DNA for the CDR3 is TGTGCCAGCAGCTCGAGTGGACAGAAGAATGAAAAACTGTTTTTT.

The V and J genes are TRBV5-1 and TRBJ1-2; TRBD1 might be the D (5 bases). Germline assignment: CDR1 SGHRS and CDR2 YFSETQ. Trimming cost V 0 bases and J 3 bases, with 9 bases left between them. The CDR3 is 14 residues long. The CDR3 here is CASSLVGRDYGYTF. The CDR3 DNA reads TGCGCCAGCAGCTTGGTAGGCAGGGACTATGGCTACACCTTC.

The chain links TRBV5-1 to TRBJ2-1, with unresolved D. This CDR3 is 15 amino acids long. Germline V CDR1 and CDR2: SGHRS, YFSETQ. Trimming pared 0 bases from V and 5 bases from J, leaving 12 bases between. The CDR3 DNA reads as TGCGCCAGCAGCTTGGTGGTCGCGGAAAACAATGAGCAGTTCTTC. As protein: CASSLVVAENNEQFF.